This is a list of T cell receptor beta chains from one sample in a study of blood T cell repertoires in COVID-19. Profiling relied on immunoSEQ multiplex PCR, and the TCRdb table lists in-frame clones only, not all of them. Of roughly 69,000 clones listed, approximately 79% were seen once; the top ten hold roughly a tenth. The sequenced sample was peripheral blood. Receptors originate from a woman in her fifties or sixties with acute or convalescent COVID-19. Each CDR3 is given with its conserved first and last residue. Fields, in order: clone size, J gene, V gene, D gene, CDR3 DNA, CDR3 protein. D genes are given only for firm matches. The size field is filled for only some rows; it gives once, few, many or a size class.

. TRBJ1-5 TRBV5-8 . TGTGCCAGCAGCTTGCACAGGTTCCGCAATCAGCCCCAGCATTTT CASSLHRFRNQPQHF
. TRBJ1-5 TRBV18 . TGTGCCAGCTCACCTGAGAGGGATCAGCCCCAGCATTTT CASSPERDQPQHF
. TRBJ1-1 TRBV19 . TGTGCCAGTAGTATTTCGTCCTTTACAGAGAACACTGAAGCTTTCTTT CASSISSFTENTEAFF
. TRBJ2-3 TRBV7-2 . TGTGCCAGCAGCTCCACCCCTACTACCACGCCCACAGATACGCAGTATTTT CASSSTPTTTPTDTQYF
. TRBJ2-3 TRBV4-2 TRBD2 TGTGCCAGCAGCCAAGATGCCCTGACTAGCGGATTCACAGATACGCAGTATTTT CASSQDALTSGFTDTQYF
. TRBJ2-1 TRBV19 TRBD2 TGTGCCAGTAGTATTAGGGCTAGCGGGCTGTACAATGAGCAGTTCTTC CASSIRASGLYNEQFF
. TRBJ2-5 TRBV9 . TGTGCCAGCAGCGGGGGGACACTGTACCAAGAGACCCAGTACTTC CASSGGTLYQETQYF
. TRBJ1-1 TRBV28 TRBD1 TGTGCCAGCAGCCCTCTCGGGCGTTCTCTGGGACAGGTCATGAACACTGAAGCTTTCTTT CASSPLGRSLGQVMNTEAFF
. TRBJ1-3 TRBV9 . TGTGCCAGCAGCCCCCACGGGGGTGCCGGAAACACCATATATTTT CASSPHGGAGNTIYF
. TRBJ1-1 TRBV15 . TGTGCCACCAGCAGAGACCGGGTTGGAGCTTTCTTT CATSRDRVGAFF
. TRBJ2-2 TRBV5-1 . TGCGCCAGCAGTCCGGGGGACAGGAACACCGGGGAGCTGTTTTTT CASSPGDRNTGELFF
. TRBJ1-6 TRBV27 . TGTGCCAGCAGTTCTCAGGTGGGGGGGGCGCGTTCACCCCTCCACTTT CASSSQVGGARSPLHF
. TRBJ2-7 TRBV11-2 . TGTGCCAGCAGCTTAGATATGATAGCCACCTACGAGCAGTACTTC CASSLDMIATYEQYF
. TRBJ2-3 TRBV6-2/TRBV6-3 TRBD2 TGTGCCAGCAGTTACTCGACGGGAGGGGCGGATACGCAGTATTTT CASSYSTGGADTQYF
few TRBJ1-3 TRBV4-1 . TGCGCCAGCAGCCAAGACCCAGTCACCTCTGGAAACACCATATATTTT CASSQDPVTSGNTIYF
. TRBJ2-3 TRBV27 . TGTGCCAGCAGTTTCGGCGGAACTAGCACAGATACGCAGTATTTT CASSFGGTSTDTQYF
. TRBJ1-6 TRBV2 . TGTGCCAGCAGTGTATTAGGGGCTAATTCACCCCTCCACTTT CASSVLGANSPLHF
once TRBJ2-3 TRBV7-9 TRBD2 TGTGCCAGCAGCTTCTGGCAAGGTAGCGGGGAGAGGGATACGCAGTATTTT CASSFWQGSGERDTQYF
. TRBJ2-3 TRBV28 TRBD2 TGTGCCAGCACACTAGCGGGAGGAGGCACAGATACGCAGTATTTT CASTLAGGGTDTQYF
few TRBJ2-6 TRBV10-3 . TGTGCCATCTGGAGCTCTGGGGCCAACGTCCTGACTTTC CAIWSSGANVLTF
. TRBJ2-7 TRBV30 . TGTGCCTGGAGCCGGGACTCCGTCTACGAGCAGTACTTC CAWSRDSVYEQYF
. TRBJ2-3 TRBV27 . TGTGCCAGCAGTTTACTTCCCCGAGATACGCAGTATTTT CASSLLPRDTQYF